The clone carrying this TCR beta chain was picked up one time. Its matching antigen is unknown. Germline CDR1 reads SEHNR; CDR2 reads FQNEAQ (reference sequence). The CDR3 covers 15 residues. The V gene lost 2 bases and the J gene lost 0 bases, with 8 bases spanning the gap. The data are from a study of T cells in localized non-small cell lung cancer. The study's findings and limits: The highest T cell clonality was in uninvolved adjacent lung, above tumor. Adjacent lung held a median approximately 57 of the top 100 tumor clones. Heterogeneity is still possible, as just one tumor region was sequenced.

Method: immunoSEQ multiplex PCR; TCRdb's copy keeps in-frame clones and lacks some. The repertoire consists of about 29,000 clones, with around 89% occurring once and the leading ten covering around 10%. Sequenced material: peripheral blood, taken before any cancer treatment. This sequence was found in a woman aged 40-70 years with stage I lung adenocarcinoma. The J gene is TRBJ2-1, the V gene TRBV7-9; D is unresolved. CDR3 in amino acids: CASSLTQSSYNEQFF. The CDR3 DNA follows: TGTGCCAGCAGCTTAACCCAGAGCTCCTACAATGAGCAGTTCTTC.